What follows is one T cell receptor (beta chain) and its context. Only in-frame clones appear in the TCRdb table, and some are missing; sequencing was by immunoSEQ multiplex PCR. The sample holds around 600,000 clones, 95% seen once. The data were obtained in a study of shared clonotypes between healthy human individuals. CD45RO negativity and positive selection for CCR7 defined naive CD8 cells, a population that excluded terminally differentiated effector memory CD45RA+ cells. J was trimmed by 5 bases and V by 4 bases; bases with no gene match: 6. CDR3 size: 14 residues. Looked up from germline, CDR1 is PRHDT and CDR2 is FYEKMQ (reference sequence).

This clonotype was obtained from a woman aged 25-40 years in good health. The gene calls are TRBV13 and TRBJ2-5; 8 bases are shared with TRBD2. Sequencing was done on a sample of naive CD8+ T cells sorted from blood. The CDR3 protein is CASSSGGGRETQYF. The CDR3 DNA is TGTGCCAGCAGCTCCGGGGGGGGAAGGGAGACCCAGTACTTC.